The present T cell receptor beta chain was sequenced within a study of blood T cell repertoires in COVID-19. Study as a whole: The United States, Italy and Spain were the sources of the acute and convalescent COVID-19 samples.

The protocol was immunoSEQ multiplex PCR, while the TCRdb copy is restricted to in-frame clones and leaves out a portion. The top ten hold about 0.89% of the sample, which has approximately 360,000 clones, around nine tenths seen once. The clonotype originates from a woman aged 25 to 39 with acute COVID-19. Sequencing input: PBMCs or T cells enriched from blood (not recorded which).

In DNA form, the CDR3 reads TGTGCCAGTAGTATAATCGGCCAGACAAATCAGCCCCAGCATTTT. Encoded protein: CASSIIGQTNQPQHF. The chain employs TRBV19 and TRBJ1-5; D ambiguous. The length of the CDR3 is 15 residues. Per the germline V gene, CDR1 is LNHDA and CDR2 is SQIVND (reference sequence). Trimming left V 2 bases short and J 4 bases short, with 12 bases between.